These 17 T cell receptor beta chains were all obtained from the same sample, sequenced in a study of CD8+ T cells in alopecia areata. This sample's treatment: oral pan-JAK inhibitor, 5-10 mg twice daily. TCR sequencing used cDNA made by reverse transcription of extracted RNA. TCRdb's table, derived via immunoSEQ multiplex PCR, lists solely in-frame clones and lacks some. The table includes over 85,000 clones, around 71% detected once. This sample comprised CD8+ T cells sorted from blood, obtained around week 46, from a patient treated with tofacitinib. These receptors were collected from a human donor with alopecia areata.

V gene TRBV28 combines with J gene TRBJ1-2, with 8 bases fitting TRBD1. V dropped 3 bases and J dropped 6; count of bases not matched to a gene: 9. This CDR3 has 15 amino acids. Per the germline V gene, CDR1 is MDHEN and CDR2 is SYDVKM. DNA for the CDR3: TGTGCCAGCAGTTTGCCCCGGCCAGGGGGCGATGGCTACACCTTC. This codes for CASSLPRPGGDGYTF.

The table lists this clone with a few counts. CDR3 amino acids: CASISTAGADTQYF. The CDR3, as DNA: TGTGCCAGCATCTCGACGGCGGGGGCAGATACGCAGTATTTT. V and J are TRBV27 and TRBJ2-3; 7 bases are a match to TRBD2. The V gene end was trimmed by 7 bases and the J gene end by 4 bases; junction bases not matched to a gene: 8. The V gene's germline CDR1 is MNHEY and CDR2 SMNVEV (reference sequence). This CDR3 region has 14 residues.

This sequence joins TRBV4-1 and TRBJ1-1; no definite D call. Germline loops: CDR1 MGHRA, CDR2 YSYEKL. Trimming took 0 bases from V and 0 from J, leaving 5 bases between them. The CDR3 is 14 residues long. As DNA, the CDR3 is TGCGCCAGCAGCCAAGACGTCCTGAACACTGAAGCTTTCTTT. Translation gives CASSQDVLNTEAFF.

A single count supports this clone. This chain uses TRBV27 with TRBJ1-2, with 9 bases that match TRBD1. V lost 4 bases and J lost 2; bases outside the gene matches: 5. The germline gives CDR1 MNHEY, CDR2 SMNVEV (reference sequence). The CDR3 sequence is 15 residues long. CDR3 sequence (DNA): TGTGCCAGCAGTTCTACAGGGGGCCGGAACTATGGCTACACCTTC. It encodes CASSSTGGRNYGYTF.

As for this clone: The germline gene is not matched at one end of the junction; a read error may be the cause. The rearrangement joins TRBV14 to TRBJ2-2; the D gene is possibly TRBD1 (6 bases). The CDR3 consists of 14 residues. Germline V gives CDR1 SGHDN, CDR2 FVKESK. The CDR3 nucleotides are TGTGCCAGCAGGGGGGCTTCAAACACCGGGAAGCTGTTTTTT. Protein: CASRGASNTGKLFF.

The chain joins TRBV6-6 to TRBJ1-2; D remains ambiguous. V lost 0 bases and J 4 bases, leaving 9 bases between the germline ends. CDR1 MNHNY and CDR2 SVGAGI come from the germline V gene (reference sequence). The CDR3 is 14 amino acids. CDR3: CASSYSDTGYGYTF. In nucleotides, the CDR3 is TGTGCCAGCAGTTACTCCGACACGGGCTATGGCTACACCTTC.

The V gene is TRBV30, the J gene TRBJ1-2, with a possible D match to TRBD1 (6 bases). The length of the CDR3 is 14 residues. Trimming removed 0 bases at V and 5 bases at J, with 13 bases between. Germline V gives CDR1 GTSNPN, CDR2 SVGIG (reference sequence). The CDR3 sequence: CAWSVGGPRYGYTF. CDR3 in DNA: TGTGCCTGGAGTGTCGGGGGGCCTCGATATGGCTACACCTTC.

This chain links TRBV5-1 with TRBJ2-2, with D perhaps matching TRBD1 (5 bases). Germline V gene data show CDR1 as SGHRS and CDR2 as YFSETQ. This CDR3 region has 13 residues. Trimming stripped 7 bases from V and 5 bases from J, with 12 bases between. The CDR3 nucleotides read TGCGCCAGCGCCCAGGGCTCTACCGGGGAGCTGTTTTTT. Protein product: CASAQGSTGELFF.

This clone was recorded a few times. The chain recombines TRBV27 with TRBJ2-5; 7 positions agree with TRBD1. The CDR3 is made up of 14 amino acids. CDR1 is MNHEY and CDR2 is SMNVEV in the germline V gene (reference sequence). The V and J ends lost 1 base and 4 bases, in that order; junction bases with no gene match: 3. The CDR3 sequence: CASSLYAGGETQYF. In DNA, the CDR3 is TGTGCCAGCAGTTTATATGCAGGGGGAGAGACCCAGTACTTC.

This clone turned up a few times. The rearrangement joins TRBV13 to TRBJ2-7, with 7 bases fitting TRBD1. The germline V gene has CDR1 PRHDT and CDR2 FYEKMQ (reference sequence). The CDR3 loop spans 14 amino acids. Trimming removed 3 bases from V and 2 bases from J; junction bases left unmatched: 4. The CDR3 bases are TGTGCCAGCAGCTTGGACAGGAGTCCCTACGAGCAGTACTTC. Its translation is CASSLDRSPYEQYF.

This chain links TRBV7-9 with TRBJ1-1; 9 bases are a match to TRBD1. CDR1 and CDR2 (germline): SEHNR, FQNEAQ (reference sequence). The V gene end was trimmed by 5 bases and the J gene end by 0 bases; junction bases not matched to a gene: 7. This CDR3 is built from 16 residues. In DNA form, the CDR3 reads TGTGCCAGCAGCCCGCGGGGACAGGGACTGAACACTGAAGCTTTCTTT. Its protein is CASSPRGQGLNTEAFF.

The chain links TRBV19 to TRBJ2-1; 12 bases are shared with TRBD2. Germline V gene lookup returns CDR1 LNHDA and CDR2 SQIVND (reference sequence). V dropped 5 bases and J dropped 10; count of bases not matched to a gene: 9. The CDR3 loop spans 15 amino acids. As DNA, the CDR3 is TGTGCCAGTAGTGACCTAGCGGGGGGGCGTCTGGAGCAGTTCTTC. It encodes CASSDLAGGRLEQFF.

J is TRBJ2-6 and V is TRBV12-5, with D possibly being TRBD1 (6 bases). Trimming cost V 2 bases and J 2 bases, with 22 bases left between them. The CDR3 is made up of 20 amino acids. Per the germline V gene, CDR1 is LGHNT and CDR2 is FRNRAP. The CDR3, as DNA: TGTGCTAGTGGTTTGACGTCACAGGTTTCAGGGGTTCCTGGGGCCAACGTCCTGACTTTC. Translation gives CASGLTSQVSGVPGANVLTF.

CDR3 sequence: CASSLVGPGPDTQYF. CDR3 bases: TGTGCCAGCAGCTTAGTGGGGCCAGGCCCCGATACGCAGTATTTT. This sequence joins TRBV11-2 and TRBJ2-3; D is perhaps TRBD1 (5 bases). The ends were cut back, 1 base at V and 6 bases at J, with 14 bases in the middle. CDR1 is SGHAT and CDR2 is FQNNGV in the germline V gene. This CDR3 has 15 residues.

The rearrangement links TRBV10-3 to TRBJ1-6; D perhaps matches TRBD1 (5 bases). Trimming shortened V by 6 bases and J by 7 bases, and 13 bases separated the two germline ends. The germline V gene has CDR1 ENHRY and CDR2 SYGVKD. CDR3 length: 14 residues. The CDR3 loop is CAISEAGQNSPLHF. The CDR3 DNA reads TGTGCCATCAGCGAGGCAGGGCAAAATTCACCCCTCCACTTT.

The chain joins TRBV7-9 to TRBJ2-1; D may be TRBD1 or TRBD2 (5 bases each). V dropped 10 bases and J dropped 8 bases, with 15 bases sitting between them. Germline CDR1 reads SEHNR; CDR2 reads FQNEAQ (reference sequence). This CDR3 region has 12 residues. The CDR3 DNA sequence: TGTGCCACCACCGACGGGGCCGATGAGCAGTTCTTC. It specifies CATTDGADEQFF.

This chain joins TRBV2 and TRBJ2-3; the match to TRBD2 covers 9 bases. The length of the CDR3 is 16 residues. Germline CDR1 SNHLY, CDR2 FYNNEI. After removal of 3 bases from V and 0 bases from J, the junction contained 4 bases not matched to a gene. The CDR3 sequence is CASSDYSGGSTDTQYF. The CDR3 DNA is TGTGCCAGCAGTGACTATAGCGGGGGAAGCACAGATACGCAGTATTTT.